This T cell receptor beta chain was recorded in a study of blood T cells in healthy people across ages. There are a few counts of this clonotype. The CDR3 sequence is 11 residues long. Per germline, CDR1 KGHSH and CDR2 LQKENI. V was clipped by 3 bases and J by 11 bases, with 10 bases between them. A second PCR, run for about 7 to 12 cycles, used a sample-barcoded 5' primer plus a J-beta primer mix. A single record per CDR3 protein comes from TCRdb applying MiXCR to the 5' RACE reads. The sample records about 1 million distinct CDR3 sequences, roughly a quarter being singletons. These sequences were also reported in another study, on T cells of mothers and their children. Per that study: Every microgram of extracted RNA entered cDNA synthesis, around 1.6 ug per 15 ul.

V is TRBV18 and J is TRBJ1-1; no clear D. The clonotype was recovered from a girl aged 2-10 years in good health. Source material: blood. The CDR3: CASSPLPRAFF. The CDR3 DNA reads TGTGCCAGCTCACCTTTACCACGGGCTTTCTTT.